This entry features one T cell receptor (beta chain) sequence. Clones were sequenced by immunoSEQ multiplex PCR, and TCRdb holds only the in-frame ones, with some missing. The sample includes 390,000 or so clones, approximately 87% seen only once; the top ten take 10%. This sample was taken from a study of blood T cell repertoires in COVID-19. Trimming took off 2 bases at V and 4 bases at J, with 7 bases between the two ends. The length of the CDR3 is 12 residues. Per germline, CDR1 SGHRS and CDR2 YFSETQ. The chain links TRBV5-1 to TRBJ2-7, with a weak D call TRBD2 (6 bases). This clonotype was obtained from a woman aged 50 to 60 who had recovered from COVID-19. Input material: PBMCs or T cells enriched from blood (not recorded which). The CDR3 DNA reads as TGCGCCAGCAGCTTTAGCGGATACGAGCAGTACTTC. Protein: CASSFSGYEQYF.